This record concerns one TCR beta chain sequence. The antigen remains unidentified. This specimen belongs to a study of beta chain features in type 1 diabetes. Study information: No patient-donor differences in age, gender, total cells or subset yield.

With 5 bases removed from V and 3 bases from J, the gap between germline ends came to 13 bases. The CDR3 is 15 amino acids. In germline, CDR1 is SSHAT, CDR2 FNYEAQ (reference sequence). Study outcomes and limitations: Naive, central memory and Treg TCRB repertoires seemed to resemble each other more closely in patients than they did in healthy donors. Moderate but significant shortening of TCRB CDR3s was recorded in all four CD4+ subsets from Type 1 diabetes patients. Insertions at VDJ junctions were less frequent in type 1 diabetes patients. These patients also deleted more nucleotides at the same junctions.

Expressed TCRB transcripts got sequenced, as all isolated RNA was reverse transcribed. About 3.7 million reads per sample were averaged for naive, central memory and regulatory samples. Some clones are missing from TCRdb's copy, which holds only in-frame ones; the method was immunoSEQ multiplex PCR. The repertoire includes tens of thousands of clones, 42% of them detected once, and approximately 1.4% sits in the top ten. Sequencing was performed on Tregs from blood. This chain uses TRBV7-7 with TRBJ2-2; possible D gene TRBD2, 6 bases. This receptor was taken from a young man with type 1 diabetes. Here the CDR3 reads CASSPGLTDTGELFF. In nucleotides, the CDR3 is TGTGCCAGCAGCCCCGGACTAACGGACACCGGGGAGCTGTTTTTT.